Detailed here is one TCR beta chain. The data belong to a study of chemoradiotherapy in HPV16-positive cancers. The CDR3 contains 12 residues. Profiled with immunoSEQ multiplex PCR; TCRdb holds only in-frame clones, not every one. This repertoire shows about 850 clones, around 94% found once; its top ten account for 5.5% to 7%. Sequenced material: tumor tissue, taken from a patient who underwent chemoradiotherapy. The J gene is TRBJ2-5, the V gene TRBV21-1. TRBV21-1 constitutes a pseudogene. The receptor comes from a human donor with HPV-associated anogenital cancer. The CDR3 coding sequence is TGTGCCAGCAGCAAAGATCAAGAGACCCAGTACTTC. This gives the protein CASSKDQETQYF.